A single sample is the source of the 30 T cell receptor beta chains below, sequenced in a study of cytomegalovirus exposure and HLA in healthy donors (dated by TCRdb to about 2017). The method behind the library was the immunoSEQ multiplex PCR assay. A mixture of 60 forward primers for TCR Vbeta segments and 13 reverse primers for TCR Jbeta segments was used in the multiplex PCR. TCRdb carries this immuneACCESS record with in-frame sequences only. Its versions omit some clonotypes, under half of them owing to an unresolved V gene in the studies checked, with the rest unexplained. The table for this sample lists approximately 150,000 clones; 84% of them were counted only once. The ten biggest clones cover around 5% of the sample. The sequenced sample was PBMCs. All receptors derive from a man aged 18 to 29 in good health and CMV-seronegative.

J is TRBJ1-2 and V is TRBV5-1; 7 nucleotides agree with TRBD1. The trim removed 2 bases at V and 2 bases at J, leaving 6 bases unmatched. Looked up from germline, CDR1 is SGHRS and CDR2 is YFSETQ. This CDR3 region has 15 residues. CDR3 nucleotide sequence: TGCGCCAGCAGCTTTTCAGGGGGGTTCAACTATGGCTACACCTTC. This gives the protein CASSFSGGFNYGYTF.

The rearrangement uses TRBV10-3 and TRBJ2-7; D possibly corresponds to TRBD1 (6 bases). The CDR3 spans 12 residues. V was pared by 4 bases and J by 7 bases, with 11 bases between. The germline V gene encodes CDR1 ENHRY and CDR2 SYGVKD. For the CDR3, the DNA is TGTGCCATCAGTGTGAACAGGGAAGAGCAGTACTTC. Its translation: CAISVNREEQYF.

The V and J genes are TRBV4-3 and TRBJ2-4; D may be TRBD2 (5 bases). CDR3 size: 20 residues. V gave up 0 bases and J gave up 9 bases, with 30 bases separating them. CDR1 is LGHNA, CDR2 YSLEER, per germline. This CDR3 reads CASSQDGLGRDASQLGIQYF. For the CDR3, the DNA is TGCGCCAGCAGCCAAGACGGATTAGGCCGGGATGCTAGCCAATTAGGCATTCAGTACTTC.

The chain employs TRBV5-8 and TRBJ2-5, with D possibly TRBD2 on 7 matching bases. The ends were cut back, 3 bases at V and 0 bases at J, with 21 bases in the middle. Germline CDR1 is SGHTS and CDR2 is YDEGEE. This CDR3 has 18 amino acids. CDR3 sequence (DNA): TGTGCCAGCAGCTGGGGCTGGGTGGGAGGGGGACACCAAGAGACCCAGTACTTC. Its protein product is CASSWGWVGGGHQETQYF. The complete variable domain, with remaining parts taken from reference TRBV5-8 and TRBJ2-5, reads EAGVTQSPTHLIKTRGQQATLRCSPISGHTSVYWYQQALGLGLQFLLWYDEGEERNRGNFPPRFSGRQFPNYSSELNVNALELEDSALYLCASSWGWVGGGHQETQYFGPGTRLLVL.

J is TRBJ2-5 and V is TRBV28; TRBD2 agrees at 10 bases. CDR3 size: 14 residues. V was clipped by 10 bases and J by 5 bases; unmatched bases: 10. Germline V gene lookup returns CDR1 MDHEN and CDR2 SYDVKM. Here the CDR3 reads CAIRTAGGSETQYF. For the CDR3, the DNA is TGTGCCATTAGGACAGCGGGAGGGTCTGAGACCCAGTACTTC.

The chain couples TRBV7-9 to TRBJ2-7; D possibly corresponds to TRBD2 (5 bases). The CDR3 loop spans 14 amino acids. Trimming took off 0 bases at V and 3 bases at J, with 9 bases between the two ends. From germline, CDR1 is SEHNR and CDR2 FQNEAQ (reference sequence). In DNA, the CDR3 is TGTGCCAGCAGCTTAGCCCGGGGTTTCTACGAGCAGTACTTC. As protein: CASSLARGFYEQYF.

This clone was seen once. V gene TRBV7-2 combines with J gene TRBJ2-3; maybe TRBD1 (6 bases). V was clipped by 4 bases and J by 3 bases, with 23 bases between them. Germline V gene lookup returns CDR1 SGHTA and CDR2 FQGNSA. This CDR3 comprises 18 residues. The CDR3 protein is CASSSPSRTASITDTQYF. The CDR3 nucleotides are TGTGCCAGCAGCTCCCCCTCCCGGACAGCCAGCATTACAGATACGCAGTATTTT.

The chain uses TRBV7-9 and TRBJ2-7; TRBD2 matches 10 bases. From germline, CDR1 is SEHNR and CDR2 FQNEAQ (reference sequence). After removal of 1 base from V and 0 bases from J, the junction contained 6 bases not matched to a gene. The CDR3 loop spans 17 amino acids. CDR3 in DNA: TGTGCCAGCAGCTTAGGTGGGCTAGCGGGAGACTCCTACGAGCAGTACTTC. Its protein product is CASSLGGLAGDSYEQYF.

The chain links TRBV7-6 to TRBJ2-7; 9 positions match TRBD2. Germline CDR1 reads SGHVS; CDR2 reads FNYEAQ. The CDR3 totals 18 residues. Trimming removed 5 bases from V and 2 bases from J; junction bases left unmatched: 16. In DNA form, the CDR3 reads TGTGCCAGCAGCGTGGGCGCTTGGCGGGGGGGCCTGACCTACGAGCAGTACTTC. This encodes CASSVGAWRGGLTYEQYF.

The chain joins TRBV7-2 to TRBJ1-2; no definite D call. This CDR3 contains 15 residues. Germline assignment: CDR1 SGHTA and CDR2 FQGNSA. Trimming took off 5 bases at V and 4 bases at J, with 17 bases between the two ends. CDR3: CASSPAEAEPYGYTF. DNA for the CDR3: TGTGCCAGCAGCCCCGCGGAGGCCGAACCCTATGGCTACACCTTC.

A few counts support this clone. The rearrangement uses TRBV4-1 and TRBJ1-4; maybe TRBD1 (5 bases). Trimming stripped 4 bases from V and 1 base from J, with 13 bases between. CDR1 is MGHRA, CDR2 YSYEKL, per germline. The CDR3 totals 16 residues. For the CDR3, the DNA is TGCGCCAGCAGCCCGACGGGGGAGAGAACTAATGAAAAACTGTTTTTT. It codes for CASSPTGERTNEKLFF.

The chain has TRBV30 and TRBJ2-7, with unresolved D. The end of the DNA fits TRBJ2-1 better, so the J call may be wrong. CDR1 is GTSNPN, CDR2 SVGIG, per germline (reference sequence). The CDR3 is 15 residues long. CDR3 protein: CAWSVRGGSYNEQFF. The CDR3 DNA sequence: TGTGCCTGGAGTGTACGCGGTGGCTCCTACAATGAGCAGTTCTTC.

The chain combines TRBV5-1 with TRBJ1-4, with a tentative D call TRBD1 (5 bases). CDR1 and CDR2 from the germline V gene are SGHRS and YFSETQ. The CDR3 spans 13 residues. Trimming left V 2 bases short and J 8 bases short, with 10 bases between. The CDR3 coding sequence is TGCGCCAGCAGCTTAGACCCAGGGGAAAAACTGTTTTTT. Encoded protein: CASSLDPGEKLFF.

The chain couples TRBV27 to TRBJ2-7, with 11 bases fitting TRBD2. Trimming at V came to 5 bases and at J to 0 bases, leaving 3 bases not matched to a gene. The CDR3 spans 15 residues. Germline V gene data show CDR1 as MNHEY and CDR2 as SMNVEV (reference sequence). The CDR3 region has the DNA TGTGCCAGCAGTCTCGGGACTAGCGGCTCCTACGAGCAGTACTTC. This sequence encodes CASSLGTSGSYEQYF.

Only one count was recorded for this clone. Other nucleotide sequences in the sample specify the same CDR3. The chain recombines TRBV18 with TRBJ2-5; 9 bases line up with TRBD2. CDR1 and CDR2 (germline): KGHSH, LQKENI. V gave up 1 base and J gave up 2 bases; unmatched junction bases: 2. The CDR3 loop spans 15 amino acids. As DNA, the CDR3 is TGTGCCAGCTCACCACGGACTAGCGCTCAAGAGACCCAGTACTTC. Translation: CASSPRTSAQETQYF.

This chain uses TRBV29-1 with TRBJ2-2; TRBD1 agrees at 8 bases. The trim removed 3 bases at V and 3 bases at J, leaving 9 bases unmatched. The CDR3 is made up of 16 amino acids. Germline-derived CDR1 and CDR2 are SQVTM and ANQGSEA. CDR3 in amino acids: CSVDHLDREDTGELFF. The CDR3 coding sequence is TGCAGCGTTGATCACCTGGACAGGGAGGACACCGGGGAGCTGTTTTTT.

The chain couples TRBV5-1 to TRBJ2-3; 9 positions match TRBD2. The V gene end was trimmed by 0 bases and the J gene end by 6 bases; junction bases not matched to a gene: 8. Germline CDR1 reads SGHRS; CDR2 reads YFSETQ. This CDR3 is 16 amino acids long. CDR3 sequence (DNA): TGCGCCAGCAGCTTGGCCTTGCGGGGGGGCAGGGATACGCAGTATTTT. Its translation is CASSLALRGGRDTQYF.

This clone was seen only once. The chain couples TRBV30 to TRBJ2-3; D is possibly TRBD1 (5 bases). V was shortened by 3 bases and J by 0 bases, with 7 bases between the two germline ends. Per germline, CDR1 GTSNPN and CDR2 SVGIG (reference sequence). The CDR3 has 13 residues. CDR3 loop: CAWRTASTDTQYF. CDR3 coding DNA: TGTGCCTGGAGGACAGCTAGCACAGATACGCAGTATTTT. The variable domain in full, completed from reference TRBV30 and TRBJ2-3, reads SQTIHQWPATLVQPVGSPLSLECTVEGTSNPNLYWYRQAAGRGLQLLFYSVGIGQISSEVPQNLSASRPQDRQFILSSKKLLLSDSGFYLCAWRTASTDTQYFGPGTRLTVL.

This clone was seen a single time. Here the CDR3 DNA reads TGTGCCAGCAGTTCAGGACTAGCCTACGAGCAGTACTTC. Translating gives CASSSGLAYEQYF. The chain employs TRBV27 and TRBJ2-7; 7 bases agree with TRBD2. Germline loops: CDR1 MNHEY, CDR2 SMNVEV (reference sequence). This CDR3 is built from 13 residues. V lost 4 bases, J lost 2 bases, and 2 bases stayed unmatched.

The chain carries TRBV28 and TRBJ2-1; 7 bases are shared with TRBD2. The CDR3 has 15 residues. The V gene end was trimmed by 7 bases and the J gene end by 1 base; junction bases not matched to a gene: 7. Germline assignment: CDR1 MDHEN and CDR2 SYDVKM. The CDR3 reads CASTKRRGSYNEQFF. In DNA, the CDR3 is TGTGCCAGCACCAAAAGGCGGGGGTCCTACAATGAGCAGTTCTTC.

The chain is built from TRBV7-3 and TRBJ2-7, with D possibly TRBD2 on 6 matching bases. CDR1 and CDR2 from the germline V gene are SGHTA and FQGTGA. Trimming stripped 8 bases from V and 7 bases from J, with 15 bases between. The CDR3 is 12 residues long. Here the CDR3 reads CASGDFSGEQYF. The CDR3 DNA follows: TGTGCCAGCGGAGACTTTAGCGGAGAGCAGTACTTC.

On this clone: An end of the junction differs from the germline gene, which may be a read error. The CDR3, as DNA: TGTGCCAGCAGTCTCCTCGGGGACAGGGGAACAACGAACTTC. Its protein is CASSLLGDRGTTNF. The chain combines TRBV28 with TRBJ2-7; 10 bases are shared with TRBD1. Germline loops: CDR1 MDHEN, CDR2 SYDVKM. This CDR3 has 14 amino acids.

The rearrangement links TRBV9 to TRBJ2-1, with no clear D. CDR1 and CDR2 from the germline V gene are SGDLS and YYNGEE. V was cut by 3 bases and J by 7 bases, with 8 bases left in between. The CDR3 has 12 amino acids. The chain's CDR3 is CASSAQDNEQFF. The CDR3 coding sequence is TGTGCCAGCAGCGCGCAGGATAATGAGCAGTTCTTC.

The CDR3 sequence is CASSTTSGPYEQYF. The CDR3, as DNA: TGCGCCAGCAGCACAACTAGCGGCCCCTACGAGCAGTACTTC. This chain connects TRBV5-1 to TRBJ2-7, with 8 bases lining up with TRBD2. V dropped 4 bases and J dropped 2; count of bases not matched to a gene: 5. The CDR3 has 14 amino acids. Germline assignment: CDR1 SGHRS and CDR2 YFSETQ.

The chain joins TRBV28 to TRBJ2-3; possible D gene TRBD2, 6 bases. CDR3 length equals 14 residues. The germline CDR1 and CDR2 sequences are MDHEN and SYDVKM. Trimming stripped 10 bases from V and 7 bases from J, with 21 bases between. The chain's CDR3 is CATQGGLSVNTQYF. For the CDR3, the DNA is TGTGCCACCCAAGGAGGGTTAAGTGTAAATACGCAGTATTTT.

The V and J genes are TRBV6-5 and TRBJ1-1; D is unclear. The CDR3 covers 13 residues. Looked up from germline, CDR1 is MNHEY and CDR2 is SVGAGI. The V gene lost 2 bases and the J gene lost 5 bases, with 9 bases spanning the gap. CDR3 sequence: CASSYIRYTEAFF. Written as DNA, the CDR3 is TGTGCCAGCAGTTACATCCGTTATACTGAAGCTTTCTTT.

The DNA of the CDR3 is TGTGCCAGCAGTCCGGGGGGGAATGAGCAGTTCTTC. It translates to CASSPGGNEQFF. The chain combines TRBV28 with TRBJ2-1, with 8 bases aligning to TRBD2. Germline CDR1 and CDR2: MDHEN and SYDVKM. The CDR3 runs 12 residues. Unmatched junction bases numbered 1, after V lost 5 bases and J lost 7 bases.

V and J are TRBV19 and TRBJ2-4; D is unresolved. The CDR3 extends over 11 amino acids. Per germline, CDR1 LNHDA and CDR2 SQIVND (reference sequence). V was cut by 7 bases and J by 5 bases, with 6 bases left in between. The CDR3 DNA sequence: TGTGCCAGTACCGTCCAAAACATTCAGTACTTC. Encoded protein: CASTVQNIQYF.

The V and J genes are TRBV29-1 and TRBJ1-2; unclear D gene. The CDR3 is made up of 12 amino acids. The ends were cut back, 6 bases at V and 0 bases at J, with 8 bases in the middle. The germline V gene encodes CDR1 SQVTM and CDR2 ANQGSEA. CDR3 in amino acids: CSVTGTNYGYTF. CDR3 bases: TGCAGCGTGACTGGTACTAACTATGGCTACACCTTC.

The chain employs TRBV18 and TRBJ2-2; TRBD2 is a possible D gene (5 bases). Germline V lookup: CDR1 KGHSH, CDR2 LQKENI. There are 15 residues in the CDR3. The V gene lost 6 bases and the J gene lost 3 bases, with 14 bases spanning the gap. The CDR3: CASSYTGFDTGELFF. As DNA, the CDR3 is TGTGCCAGCTCGTACACGGGGTTCGACACCGGGGAGCTGTTTTTT.